One and the same sample provided the 26 T cell receptor beta chains below, sequenced in a study of CD8 T cells in Susac syndrome. Reverse transcription of about 0.5 to 1 ug RNA was carried out with random hexamers. TCRdb analysed the immunoSEQ multiplex PCR reads with MiXCR anew, one entry per CDR3 protein. The sample consists of about 76,000 distinct CDR3 sequences, roughly 92% of them appearing once. The sample taken for sequencing was CD8+ T cells from PBMCs. The receptors shown here come from a human donor with Susac syndrome.

The chain is built from TRBV28 and TRBJ2-1; D assignment may be TRBD1 or TRBD2 (5 bases each). With 6 bases removed from V and 8 bases from J, the gap between germline ends came to 14 bases. The germline gives CDR1 MDHEN, CDR2 SYDVKM. The CDR3 has 13 amino acids. CDR3 loop: CASREGEHDEQFF. CDR3 DNA: TGTGCCAGCAGAGAAGGGGAGCACGATGAGCAGTTCTTC. The variable domain in full, with the rest retrieved from reference TRBV28 and TRBJ2-1, is DVKVTQSSRYLVKRTGEKVFLECVQDMDHENMFWYRQDPGLGLRLIYFSYDVKMKEKGDIPEGYSVSREKKERFSLILESASTNQTSMYLCASREGEHDEQFFGPGTRLTVL.

The chain recombines TRBV6-2 or TRBV6-3 with TRBJ2-1; TRBD2 matches 13 bases. There are 18 residues in the CDR3. Germline V gene lookup returns CDR1 MNHEY and CDR2 SVGEGT. The J segment lost 9 bases and the V segment lost 2 bases, leaving 13 bases of the junction unmatched. The CDR3 nucleotides read TGTGCCAGCAGTTACCCAACGCCCACTAGCGGGAGGGCCGGTGAGCAGTTCTTC. It is translated as CASSYPTPTSGRAGEQFF.

V usage is TRBV28 and J usage is TRBJ2-1, with 9 bases matching TRBD2. This CDR3 spans 17 amino acids. Germline assignment: CDR1 MDHEN and CDR2 SYDVKM. Losses at the gene ends were 2 bases for V and 8 bases for J; bases not matched to a gene: 13. CDR3 in amino acids: CASSLSASREGWDEQFF. The CDR3 nucleotides read TGTGCCAGCAGTTTAAGTGCTTCGCGGGAGGGCTGGGATGAGCAGTTCTTC.

The rearrangement joins TRBV9 to TRBJ2-3; 14 bases are a match to TRBD2. Trimming at V came to 3 bases and at J to 13 bases, leaving 7 bases not matched to a gene. Looked up from germline, CDR1 is SGDLS and CDR2 is YYNGEE. The CDR3 has 14 amino acids. CDR3 bases: TGTGCCAGCAGCGGGATTGGGACTAGCGGGGGAAAGTATTTT. It is translated as CASSGIGTSGGKYF.

The chain couples TRBV28 to TRBJ2-1, with 13 nucleotides matching TRBD2. V trimming: 10 bases; J trimming: 2 bases; junction bases outside the gene matches: 14. CDR1 is MDHEN and CDR2 is SYDVKM in the germline V gene. This CDR3 spans 18 amino acids. The CDR3 DNA reads TGTGCCATCCGGGGTGGGACTAGCGGGATCCCACCCTACAATGAGCAGTTCTTC. Translating gives CAIRGGTSGIPPYNEQFF.

This chain links TRBV4-2 with TRBJ2-1, with a weak D call TRBD2 (5 bases). Trimming cost V 4 bases and J 8 bases, with 15 bases left between them. The CDR3 is 14 amino acids. The germline V gene has CDR1 LGHNA and CDR2 YNFKEQ. In DNA form, the CDR3 reads TGTGCCAGCAGCCTGACTGATAGCGCCCATGAGCAGTTCTTC. As protein: CASSLTDSAHEQFF.

This sequence joins TRBV6-2 or TRBV6-3 and TRBJ2-7; D may correspond to TRBD1 or TRBD2 (5 bases each). The CDR3 loop spans 13 amino acids. Trimming shortened V by 6 bases and J by 6 bases, and 15 bases separated the two germline ends. Per germline, CDR1 MNHEY and CDR2 SVGEGT. CDR3 loop: CASSSDMEAEQYF. Here the CDR3 DNA reads TGTGCCAGCAGCTCGGACATGGAGGCCGAGCAGTACTTC.

V gene TRBV4-1 combines with J gene TRBJ1-3, with TRBD1 matching over 7 bases. Germline CDR1 MGHRA, CDR2 YSYEKL. The J segment lost 2 bases and the V segment lost 4 bases, leaving 8 bases of the junction unmatched. The CDR3 has 16 amino acids. The CDR3 sequence is CASSPDRATPGNTIYF. The CDR3 nucleotides read TGCGCCAGCAGCCCCGACAGGGCAACCCCTGGAAACACCATATATTTT.

This chain connects TRBV19 to TRBJ2-7; D is ambiguous. The length of the CDR3 is 14 residues. Germline V gives CDR1 LNHDA, CDR2 SQIVND (reference sequence). V was clipped by 5 bases and J by 5 bases, with 16 bases between them. The CDR3 is CASSFSTRAHEQYF. As DNA, the CDR3 is TGTGCCAGTAGTTTCTCGACCCGGGCCCACGAGCAGTACTTC.

The chain combines TRBV27 with TRBJ2-7; D possibly matches TRBD1 or TRBD2 (5 bases each). CDR3 size: 15 residues. V lost 5 bases and J 2 bases, leaving 16 bases between the germline ends. The V gene's germline CDR1 is MNHEY and CDR2 SMNVEV (reference sequence). CDR3 nucleotide sequence: TGTGCCAGCAGTGCCCTCGGGGCCCGGCCCTACGAGCAGTACTTC. This gives the protein CASSALGARPYEQYF.

The chain employs TRBV27 and TRBJ2-7, with 9 nucleotides matching TRBD1. CDR3 size: 14 residues. The V and J ends lost 4 bases and 6 bases, in that order; junction bases with no gene match: 7. From germline, CDR1 is MNHEY and CDR2 SMNVEV (reference sequence). The DNA of the CDR3 is TGTGCCAGCAGTTCCGGGACAGGGATGTTCGAGCAGTACTTC. Its protein is CASSSGTGMFEQYF.

Here the CDR3 reads CASSITLWNEQFF. The CDR3 bases are TGTGCCAGTAGTATAACACTATGGAATGAGCAGTTCTTC. The rearrangement links TRBV19 to TRBJ2-1; D remains unclear. This CDR3 has 13 amino acids. CDR1 and CDR2 (germline): LNHDA, SQIVND (reference sequence). V was cut by 2 bases and J by 7 bases, with 9 bases left in between. The whole variable domain, remainder taken from reference TRBV19 and TRBJ2-1, is DGGITQSPKYLFRKEGQNVTLSCEQNLNHDAMYWYRQDPGQGLRLIYYSQIVNDFQKGDIAEGYSVSREKKESFPLTVTSAQKNPTAFYLCASSITLWNEQFFGPGTRLTVL.

This chain's CDR3 is CASSTSSGNTIYF. The DNA for the CDR3 is TGCGCCAGCAGCACCTCATCAGGAAACACCATATATTTT. This chain connects TRBV5-1 to TRBJ1-3; unclear D gene. V lost 4 bases and J 4 bases, leaving 9 bases between the germline ends. CDR3 length: 13 amino acids. CDR1 is SGHRS and CDR2 is YFSETQ in the germline V gene.

V gene TRBV19 combines with J gene TRBJ2-6; D is unclear. V lost 1 base, J lost 4 bases, and 11 bases lay in between. This CDR3 region has 16 residues. Germline CDR1 and CDR2: LNHDA and SQIVND (reference sequence). CDR3 in DNA: TGTGCCAGTAGTATAGGTACCACGGTGGGGGCCAACGTCCTGACTTTC. Protein product: CASSIGTTVGANVLTF.

The rearrangement links TRBV18 to TRBJ1-1; D is ambiguous. The CDR3 covers 15 residues. The germline V and J ends were trimmed by 1 base and 1 base, with 10 bases remaining between them. Germline V gene data show CDR1 as KGHSH and CDR2 as LQKENI. The CDR3 DNA reads TGTGCCAGCTCACCACTGGGAGGTTGGAACACTGAAGCTTTCTTT. As protein: CASSPLGGWNTEAFF.

The chain has TRBV5-1 and TRBJ1-1; no definite D call. V was pared by 4 bases and J by 1 base, with 8 bases between. The CDR3 sequence is 13 residues long. CDR1 and CDR2 (germline): SGHRS, YFSETQ. Here the CDR3 reads CASSVSANTEAFF. The CDR3 DNA reads as TGCGCCAGCAGCGTATCAGCGAACACTGAAGCTTTCTTT.

This chain links TRBV29-1 with TRBJ2-2; D is ambiguous. Trimming shortened V by 0 bases and J by 4 bases, and 9 bases separated the two germline ends. The germline CDR1 and CDR2 sequences are SQVTM and ANQGSEA. CDR3 length equals 14 residues. CDR3: CSVEDTGGTGELFF. In nucleotides, the CDR3 is TGCAGCGTTGAAGATACTGGTGGCACCGGGGAGCTGTTTTTT.

This rearrangement joins TRBV7-2 to TRBJ2-7; D might be TRBD1 (6 bases). From germline, CDR1 is SGHTA and CDR2 FQGNSA. The CDR3 extends over 13 amino acids. The V gene lost 5 bases and the J gene lost 6 bases, with 14 bases spanning the gap. The CDR3, as DNA: TGTGCCAGCAGCAGAGGGGGTAGGAGCGAGCAGTACTTC. This encodes CASSRGGRSEQYF.

Only one count was recorded for this clonotype. The chain recombines TRBV4-1 with TRBJ2-7, with TRBD1 matching 7 bases. Germline lookup yields CDR1 MGHRA and CDR2 YSYEKL. This CDR3 contains 15 residues. V trimming: 1 base; J trimming: 0 bases; junction bases outside the gene matches: 3. CDR3 residues: CASSQGRDSSYEQYF. The CDR3 bases are TGCGCCAGCAGCCAAGGCCGGGACAGCTCCTACGAGCAGTACTTC.

CDR3 protein: CSARARRPLGSNGYTF. The CDR3 DNA follows: TGCAGTGCTAGAGCGCGACGGCCTCTTGGATCAAATGGCTACACCTTC. The chain combines TRBV20-1 with TRBJ1-2, with unresolved D. Germline CDR1 DFQATT, CDR2 SNEGSKA (reference sequence). V lost 1 base and J 6 bases, leaving 21 bases between the germline ends. The CDR3 consists of 16 residues.

The count of this clonotype is one. The chain is built from TRBV15 and TRBJ2-6; D gene ambiguous. Germline CDR1 and CDR2: LNHNV and YYDKDF (reference sequence). CDR3 length equals 12 residues. The V end was cut by 5 bases, the J end by 9 bases, with 8 bases between. The CDR3 DNA sequence: TGTGCCACCAGCTCCCACTACAACGTCCTGACTTTC. As protein: CATSSHYNVLTF.

V usage is TRBV14 and J usage is TRBJ1-1; D may be TRBD1 (5 bases). Germline V CDR1 and CDR2: SGHDN, FVKESK. Trimming stripped 0 bases from V and 0 bases from J, with 14 bases between. The CDR3 length is 17 residues. The CDR3 DNA is TGTGCCAGCAGCCAAGATGGGGCCGGCAGATTGAACACTGAAGCTTTCTTT. Translated, it gives CASSQDGAGRLNTEAFF. The variable domain in full, with the rest retrieved from reference TRBV14 and TRBJ1-1, is EAGVTQFPSHSVIEKGQTVTLRCDPISGHDNLYWYRRVMGKEIKFLLHFVKESKQDESGMPNNRFLAERTGGTYSTLKVQPAELEDSGVYFCASSQDGAGRLNTEAFFGQGTRLTVV.

The CDR3 reads CASRTTGSDTQYF. The DNA of the CDR3 is TGTGCCAGCAGAACAACAGGGTCGGATACGCAGTATTTT. The J gene is TRBJ2-3, the V gene TRBV25-1; D perhaps matches TRBD1 (6 bases). CDR1 and CDR2 from the germline V gene are MGHDK and SYGVNS. The CDR3 has 13 residues. V was shortened by 6 bases and J by 6 bases, with 13 bases between the two germline ends.

This sequence joins TRBV7-9 and TRBJ2-2, with 9 nucleotides matching TRBD2. Trimming took 2 bases from V and 0 from J; bases not matched to a gene: 10. The germline gives CDR1 SEHNR, CDR2 FQNEAQ (reference sequence). This CDR3 spans 19 amino acids. This chain's CDR3 is CASSLPGSGSRANTGELFF. The CDR3 region has the DNA TGTGCCAGCAGCTTACCGGGTAGCGGGAGTCGCGCGAACACCGGGGAGCTGTTTTTT.

The chain recombines TRBV20-1 with TRBJ2-1; 10 bases match TRBD2. The germline V gene encodes CDR1 DFQATT and CDR2 SNEGSKA (reference sequence). There are 13 residues in the CDR3. V shed 4 bases and J 5 bases; nucleotides not matched to a gene: 2. CDR3: CSAILAGNNEQFF. The CDR3 DNA is TGCAGTGCTATACTAGCGGGGAACAATGAGCAGTTCTTC.

J is TRBJ1-5 and V is TRBV2; 7 nucleotides line up with TRBD1. V shed 4 bases, J shed 3 bases, and the junction held 3 bases outside the gene matches. The germline gives CDR1 SNHLY, CDR2 FYNNEI. The CDR3 loop spans 14 amino acids. DNA for the CDR3: TGTGCCAGCAGTGGGGGACAGAACAATCAGCCCCAGCATTTT. Translated: CASSGGQNNQPQHF. The full variable domain, completed using reference TRBV2 and TRBJ1-5, is EPEVTQTPSHQVTQMGQEVILRCVPISNHLYFYWYRQILGQKVEFLVSFYNNEISEKSEIFDDQFSVERPDGSNFTLKIRSTKLEDSAMYFCASSGGQNNQPQHFGDGTRLSIL.